The rows below give T cell receptor beta chains drawn from one sample of a study of PD-1 blockade in classical Hodgkin lymphoma. Data came from immunoSEQ multiplex PCR; TCRdb stores just in-frame clones and leaves some out. The sample carries 75,000 to 100,000 clones, 75% to 85% recorded once. The starting material was peripheral blood mononuclear cells (PBMCs), obtained before the second cycle of nivolumab. These receptors were obtained from a human donor with classical Hodgkin lymphoma. The CDR3 runs from the conserved cysteine through the conserved F or W. D genes are given only for firm matches. Size values are once, few and many counts, or a class for expanded clones, and some rows have none.

size,J,V,D,CDR3,DNA
-,TRBJ2-7,TRBV5-1,-,CASSLAGDSYEQYF,TGCGCCAGCAGCTTGGCGGGAGACTCCTACGAGCAGTACTTC
-,TRBJ1-5,TRBV19,-,CASRSQEGNQPQHF,TGTGCCAGTAGAAGCCAGGAAGGCAATCAGCCCCAGCATTTT
-,TRBJ2-2,TRBV5-1,TRBD1,CASSAGTETPGELFF,TGCGCCAGCAGCGCCGGGACAGAGACACCCGGGGAGCTGTTTTTT
-,TRBJ1-5,TRBV19,-,CASSIDNRSNQPQHF,TGTGCCAGTAGTATAGACAACAGGTCCAATCAGCCCCAGCATTTT
-,TRBJ2-7,TRBV15,-,CATSRDRNYEQYF,TGTGCCACCAGCAGAGATCGTAACTACGAGCAGTACTTC
-,TRBJ2-3,TRBV20-1,-,CSARVGTQYF,TGCAGTGCTAGAGTAGGTACGCAGTATTTT
-,TRBJ1-5,TRBV5-5,TRBD1,CASSLVPGQGPASPQHF,TGTGCCAGCAGCTTGGTCCCGGGACAGGGGCCGGCATCGCCCCAGCATTTT
-,TRBJ2-3,TRBV1,-,CTSSQGGTSAASTDTQYF,TGCACCAGCAGCCAAGGGGGGACTAGCGCTGCTAGCACAGATACGCAGTATTTT
once,TRBJ1-2,TRBV14,TRBD1,CASSQDSLTGYGYTF,TGTGCCAGCAGCCAAGATTCCCTGACAGGGTATGGCTACACCTTC
once,TRBJ1-1,TRBV10-3,-,CAISEGGVDTEAFF,TGTGCCATCAGTGAGGGGGGCGTGGACACTGAAGCTTTCTTT
-,TRBJ1-1,TRBV29-1,TRBD1,CSARDRGNTEAFF,TGCAGCGCTCGGGACAGGGGTAACACTGAAGCTTTCTTT
-,TRBJ2-2,TRBV5-4,-,CASSLAGGSTGELFF,TGTGCCAGCAGCTTGGCTGGGGGAAGCACCGGGGAGCTGTTTTTT
-,TRBJ2-3,TRBV2,TRBD1,CASYDRGSGDTQYF,TGTGCCAGCTACGACAGGGGATCAGGTGATACGCAGTATTTT
-,TRBJ2-1,TRBV19,TRBD2,CASSKGLAGVGSYNEQFF,TGTGCCAGTAGTAAAGGGCTAGCGGGAGTGGGCTCCTACAATGAGCAGTTCTTC
few,TRBJ2-7,TRBV30,-,CAWSSGGYEQYF,TGTGCCTGGAGTTCTGGGGGCTACGAGCAGTACTTC
-,TRBJ1-5,TRBV15,-,CATSSLGAQPQHF,TGTGCCACCAGCAGCCTGGGAGCTCAGCCCCAGCATTTT
-,TRBJ2-1,TRBV30,-,CAWSVLWGGSYNEQFF,TGTGCCTGGAGTGTACTGTGGGGAGGCTCCTACAATGAGCAGTTCTTC
-,TRBJ1-1,TRBV7-9,-,CASSLDGGTEAFF,TGTGCCAGCAGCTTGGATGGTGGGACTGAAGCTTTCTTT